This T cell receptor beta chain was observed in a study of T cells after somatic rescue of genetic block. Germline V CDR1 and CDR2: SQVTM, ANQGSEA. The CDR3 sequence is 15 residues long. The V and J ends lost 0 bases and 4 bases respectively, with 13 bases between them. TCRdb's copy holds only in-frame clones and misses some; the assay was immunoSEQ multiplex PCR. The sample consists of some 68,000 clones, roughly 91% of them appearing once. V gene TRBV29-1 combines with J gene TRBJ2-1; perhaps TRBD2 as D (5 bases). The sequencing sample was made of peripheral blood mononuclear cells (PBMCs). The receptor comes from a man aged 25 to 40. DNA for the CDR3: TGCAGCGTTGAAGATCCGGCGGGCGTTTACAATGAGCAGTTCTTC. It encodes CSVEDPAGVYNEQFF.